This TCR beta chain was recovered during a study of cytomegalovirus exposure and HLA in healthy donors. Between the trimmed V and J ends, which lost 6 bases and 12 bases, there was a span of 17 bases. Germline V gene lookup returns CDR1 SQVTM and CDR2 ANQGSEA. The CDR3 spans 12 residues. Overall study findings and caveats: The investigators catalogued some 160 TCR beta chains as cytomegalovirus-associated. Subsequent analysis found a tendency for first-cohort TCR clusters to co-occur within the roughly 130 validation repertoires.

To note about this clone: Its antigen remains unidentified.

Generated by immunoSEQ multiplex PCR, the TCRdb table keeps only in-frame clones and is missing some. The sample consists of approximately 220,000 clones, approximately 87% of them appearing once. The TCR was taken from a man between 18 and 29 years old in good health and CMV-seronegative. J is TRBJ1-4 and V is TRBV29-1; D unresolved. The sample was PBMCs. In nucleotides, the CDR3 is TGCAGCGTCCAAAGCCCCAGGTTACAACTGTTTTTT. Amino acid sequence: CSVQSPRLQLFF.